These 8 T cell receptor beta chains came from one sample sequenced in a study of a mutant IDH1 vaccine in newly diagnosed glioma. Using immunoSEQ multiplex PCR, the repertoire was profiled, and TCRdb retains in-frame clones only, with some absent. The sample includes around 50,000 clones, 84% seen only once; the top ten take around 4%. The sample's time point: week 47, end of study. What each vaccine dose contained was 300 ug of mutant IDH1 20-mer peptide, accompanied by topical imiquimod. Their cognate antigens are unknown. The specimen was PBMCs, collected from a glioma patient whose treatment included an IDH1 peptide vaccine. Receptor source: a woman younger than 45 with glioma. Some clones in this sample may be carry-over from other donors' samples.

The chain links TRBV19 to TRBJ1-5; D unresolved. Between the trimmed V and J ends, which lost 3 bases and 4 bases, there was a span of 7 bases. The germline CDR1 and CDR2 sequences are LNHDA and SQIVND (reference sequence). This CDR3 is built from 13 residues. The CDR3 here is CASSMGLNQPQHF. The CDR3 bases are TGTGCCAGTAGTATGGGCCTTAATCAGCCCCAGCATTTT. Full variable domain (rest looked up from reference TRBV19 and TRBJ1-5): DGGITQSPKYLFRKEGQNVTLSCEQNLNHDAMYWYRQDPGQGLRLIYYSQIVNDFQKGDIAEGYSVSREKKESFPLTVTSAQKNPTAFYLCASSMGLNQPQHFGDGTRLSIL.

This clone is a singleton in its sample. The chain employs TRBV10-1 and TRBJ2-7; 10 bases map to TRBD1. The ends lost 1 base at V and 7 bases at J; junction bases unmatched: 7. This CDR3 is built from 15 residues. Germline CDR1 WNHNN, CDR2 SYGVQD (reference sequence). The CDR3 spells CASSEYGTGASEQYF. CDR3 nucleotide sequence: TGCGCCAGCAGTGAGTACGGGACAGGGGCTAGTGAGCAGTACTTC.

V and J are TRBV10-2 and TRBJ1-2, with D maybe TRBD1 (6 bases). The CDR3 totals 15 residues. Trimming left V 0 bases short and J 9 bases short, with 17 bases between. Germline V gene lookup returns CDR1 WSHSY and CDR2 SAAADI. CDR3 residues: CASSESTTGRGSYTF. CDR3 nucleotides: TGCGCCAGCAGTGAGTCCACGACAGGCCGCGGTAGCTACACCTTC.

This clone was observed a single time. The chain recombines TRBV4-1 with TRBJ2-7, with 10 bases fitting TRBD1. V trimming: 4 bases; J trimming: 0 bases; junction bases outside the gene matches: 3. Per the germline V gene, CDR1 is MGHRA and CDR2 is YSYEKL. This CDR3 has 15 residues. The CDR3: CASSPGQGVSYEQYF. The CDR3, as DNA: TGCGCCAGCAGCCCCGGACAGGGGGTCTCCTACGAGCAGTACTTC.

The chain combines TRBV30 with TRBJ1-1; possibly TRBD1 for D (5 bases). Trimming removed 2 bases from V and 3 bases from J, with 10 bases in between. The CDR3 covers 13 residues. From germline, CDR1 is GTSNPN and CDR2 SVGIG (reference sequence). The CDR3: CAWSPDRYTEAFF. The CDR3 bases are TGTGCCTGGAGTCCCGACAGATACACTGAAGCTTTCTTT.

This sequence joins TRBV5-4 and TRBJ2-7; 12 bases align to TRBD1. The germline V gene has CDR1 SGHNT and CDR2 YYREEE (reference sequence). V was clipped by 3 bases and J by 3 bases; unmatched bases: 4. The CDR3 sequence is 15 residues long. The DNA of the CDR3 is TGTGCCAGCAGCTCGGGACAGGGGGCCGGCTACGAGCAGTACTTC. Protein product: CASSSGQGAGYEQYF.

This clone has a single count. V and J are TRBV7-6 and TRBJ2-5; a possible D gene is TRBD1 (6 bases). V shed 5 bases and J shed 2 bases, with 15 bases lying between them. CDR3 length: 15 amino acids. CDR1 is SGHVS, CDR2 FNYEAQ, per germline. In DNA form, the CDR3 reads TGTGCCAGCAGCCCCACCGGGACATTTCAAGAGACCCAGTACTTC. As protein: CASSPTGTFQETQYF.

This clone was detected a few times. V gene TRBV28 combines with J gene TRBJ1-5; D is unresolved. Trimming took 5 bases from V and 1 from J, leaving 12 bases between them. The CDR3 length is 15 residues. Germline CDR1 reads MDHEN; CDR2 reads SYDVKM. Here the CDR3 reads CASSARSLSNQPQHF. In DNA form, the CDR3 reads TGTGCCAGCAGTGCTCGTAGTTTAAGCAATCAGCCCCAGCATTTT.